This TCR beta chain was identified in a study of T cell repertoires in ileal Crohn's disease. The study, taken as a whole, reports: Clonal expansions were more frequent in active smokers than non-smokers at surgery.

This clone was picked up a small number of times. Its antigen remains unidentified. CDR1 and CDR2 (germline): SGDLS, YYNGEE. Trimming took off 3 bases at V and 0 bases at J, with 5 bases between the two ends. The CDR3 loop spans 13 amino acids. Sequencing was performed with immunoSEQ multiplex PCR; in TCRdb, only in-frame clones are kept and a portion is missing. The data contain several thousand clones, less than 90% of them singletons. The chain combines TRBV9 with TRBJ2-3, with D perhaps TRBD1 or TRBD2 (5 bases each). Sequencing used ileal tissue. This clonotype was sampled from an adult with Crohn's disease. The CDR3 DNA sequence: TGTGCCAGCAGCGGGGGGAGCACAGATACGCAGTATTTT. It translates to CASSGGSTDTQYF. Complete variable domain (other parts from reference TRBV9 and TRBJ2-3): DSGVTQTPKHLITATGQRVTLRCSPRSGDLSVYWYQQSLDQGLQFLIQYYNGEERAKGNILERFSAQQFPDLHSELNLSSLELGDSALYFCASSGGSTDTQYFGPGTRLTVL.